Shown below are 14 T cell receptor beta chains from a single sample sequenced in a study of OX40 agonist ivuxolimab in advanced cancers. Here immunoSEQ multiplex PCR was the method, and the copy in TCRdb shows in-frame clones only, minus some. The data hold 45,000 to 50,000 clones, with almost 90% observed a single time. Sequenced material: CD4+ or CD8+ T cells sorted from blood, taken in a trial of the OX40 agonist ivuxolimab. Receptor source: an adult with an advanced solid tumor such as melanoma, head and neck, liver or kidney cancer.

The gene calls are TRBV7-9 and TRBJ2-7; 7 bases match TRBD2. Per germline, CDR1 SEHNR and CDR2 FQNEAQ (reference sequence). The length of the CDR3 is 14 residues. V shed 0 bases and J 7 bases; nucleotides not matched to a gene: 6. In DNA, the CDR3 is TGTGCCAGCAGCTTAGCGGCGGGAGCAGGAGAGCAGTACTTC. Translation: CASSLAAGAGEQYF.

V and J are TRBV18 and TRBJ2-3; 7 bases match TRBD2. Germline CDR1 KGHSH, CDR2 LQKENI. The CDR3 contains 14 residues. Trimming at V came to 1 base and at J to 8 bases, leaving 6 bases not matched to a gene. The DNA for the CDR3 is TGTGCCAGCTCACCACTGACGGGAGGTGGTACGCAGTATTTT. Translating gives CASSPLTGGGTQYF. Together with reference TRBV18 and TRBJ2-3, the CDR3 gives the full variable domain: NAGVMQNPRHLVRRRGQEARLRCSPMKGHSHVYWYRQLPEEGLKFMVYLQKENIIDESGMPKERFSAEFPKEGPSILRIQQVVRGDSAAYFCASSPLTGGGTQYFGPGTRLTVL.

The V and J genes are TRBV4-2 and TRBJ2-1; 15 nucleotides align to TRBD2. Germline assignment: CDR1 LGHNA and CDR2 YNFKEQ. With V trimmed by 4 bases and J by 6 bases, 10 bases remained unmatched. The CDR3 totals 18 residues. For the CDR3, the DNA is TGTGCCAGCAGCCCCCGGACTAGCGGGAGGGCCGGAACCAATGAGCAGTTCTTC. Translated, it gives CASSPRTSGRAGTNEQFF.

J is TRBJ1-2 and V is TRBV11-2, with 10 bases matching TRBD1. The CDR3 length is 19 residues. V lost 5 bases and J lost 5; bases outside the gene matches: 20. Germline V gene lookup returns CDR1 SGHAT and CDR2 FQNNGV. CDR3 DNA sequence: TGTGCCAGCAGCGACCCCCGCCGGGACAGGGGAGGGAGGGAGTATGGCTACACCTTC. It yields the protein CASSDPRRDRGGREYGYTF. Full variable domain (rest looked up from reference TRBV11-2 and TRBJ1-2): EAGVAQSPRYKIIEKRQSVAFWCNPISGHATLYWYQQILGQGPKLLIQFQNNGVVDDSQLPKDRFSAERLKGVDSTLKIQPAKLEDSAVYLCASSDPRRDRGGREYGYTFGSGTRLTVV.

The rearrangement uses TRBV9 and TRBJ2-3; D is undetermined. There are 12 residues in the CDR3. Trimming pared 0 bases from V and 5 bases from J, leaving 4 bases between. Germline loops: CDR1 SGDLS, CDR2 YYNGEE. DNA for the CDR3: TGTGCCAGCAGCGTAGGAGTAGATACGCAGTATTTT. It encodes CASSVGVDTQYF.

The V call is TRBV7-2, the J call TRBJ1-2, with TRBD1 identical over 10 bases. The CDR3 sequence is 15 residues long. Germline CDR1 reads SGHTA; CDR2 reads FQGNSA. The V and J ends lost 5 bases and 4 bases, in that order; junction bases with no gene match: 7. The CDR3 sequence is CASSPRQGAIYGYTF. As DNA, the CDR3 is TGTGCCAGCAGCCCGAGACAGGGGGCCATCTATGGCTACACCTTC. Full variable domain (remainder filled in from reference TRBV7-2 and TRBJ1-2): GAGVSQSPSNKVTEKGKDVELRCDPISGHTALYWYRQSLGQGLEFLIYFQGNSAPDKSGLPSDRFSAERTGGSVSTLTIQRTQQEDSAVYLCASSPRQGAIYGYTFGSGTRLTVV.

The chain uses TRBV2 and TRBJ2-7; the D call may be TRBD1 or TRBD2 (5 bases each). The CDR3 runs 12 residues. Germline CDR1 and CDR2: SNHLY and FYNNEI. The V gene lost 6 bases and the J gene lost 2 bases, with 8 bases spanning the gap. The CDR3 nucleotides read TGTGCCAGCAGGGGACGCGCCTACGAGCAGTACTTC. Its protein product is CASRGRAYEQYF.

The V gene is TRBV10-3, the J gene TRBJ2-7; D is perhaps TRBD1 (5 bases). The V and J ends lost 3 bases and 4 bases respectively, with 13 bases between them. The CDR3 contains 14 residues. CDR1 and CDR2 (germline): ENHRY, SYGVKD. CDR3 sequence reads: CAISDVTQAYEQYF. The CDR3 region has the DNA TGTGCCATCAGTGACGTCACACAGGCTTACGAGCAGTACTTC.

This sequence joins TRBV4-1 and TRBJ2-7; 9 nucleotides agree with TRBD1. This CDR3 region has 15 residues. Trimming removed 2 bases from V and 6 bases from J; junction bases left unmatched: 8. Germline lookup yields CDR1 MGHRA and CDR2 YSYEKL. CDR3 nucleotide sequence: TGCGCCAGCAGCCAATCGGGGGACAGGGAAGGCGAGCAGTACTTC. This translates into CASSQSGDREGEQYF.

This clone was found a few times. V and J are TRBV4-2 and TRBJ1-3; 7 positions agree with TRBD1. The CDR3 has 15 residues. Germline lookup yields CDR1 LGHNA and CDR2 YNFKEQ. Trimming at V came to 4 bases and at J to 4 bases, leaving 7 bases not matched to a gene. CDR3 in amino acids: CASSPDRAGGNTIYF. The DNA for the CDR3 is TGTGCCAGCAGCCCAGACAGGGCGGGGGGAAACACCATATATTTT.

The chain joins TRBV6-5 to TRBJ2-7; a weak D match, TRBD1 (6 bases). The CDR3 consists of 14 residues. Per germline, CDR1 MNHEY and CDR2 SVGAGI. The germline V and J ends were trimmed by 0 bases and 7 bases, with 13 bases remaining between them. The CDR3 nucleotides read TGTGCCAGCAGTTACTCGGGACATCCTAGAGAGCAGTACTTC. Amino acid sequence: CASSYSGHPREQYF.

This chain connects TRBV11-1 to TRBJ2-5; 10 bases are a match to TRBD2. The CDR3 length is 14 residues. After removal of 5 bases from V and 5 bases from J, the junction contained 5 bases not matched to a gene. The germline V gene has CDR1 SGHAT and CDR2 FQDESV (reference sequence). As DNA, the CDR3 is TGTGCCAGCAGCCGGACTAGCGGACAGGAGACCCAGTACTTC. It encodes CASSRTSGQETQYF.

The J gene is TRBJ1-1, the V gene TRBV11-2; 8 positions match TRBD1. V was clipped by 5 bases and J by 3 bases; unmatched bases: 2. Germline CDR1 reads SGHAT; CDR2 reads FQNNGV. The CDR3 sequence is 13 residues long. The CDR3 loop reads CASSADRDTEAFF. CDR3 DNA: TGTGCCAGCAGCGCGGACAGGGACACTGAAGCTTTCTTT.

This sequence joins TRBV30 and TRBJ2-4, with D possibly matching TRBD1 (7 bases). Trimming pared 2 bases from V and 5 bases from J, leaving 16 bases between. The CDR3 length is 15 residues. Germline CDR1 reads GTSNPN; CDR2 reads SVGIG (reference sequence). In nucleotides, the CDR3 is TGTGCCTGGAGTCGCAGGGGGGCGCTGGAAAACATTCAGTACTTC. Translating it yields CAWSRRGALENIQYF.